The clone carrying this T cell receptor beta chain was observed a few times. Its specificity is unknown. These data are taken from a study of human T cells and chemical hapten exposure. Study at large: Subjects had 2% DPC placed on roughly 2 cm by roughly 2 cm of upper inner arm skin for sensitization. Findings and caveats of the study: High-frequency TCRs, those above 1 in 1000, stayed the same after DPC sensitization.

TCRdb redid the calling of the RACE reads with MiXCR, one entry per CDR3 protein. The repertoire has approximately 400,000 distinct CDR3 sequences, 4.5% to 5.5% of them found once; the top ten carry just over 2.5%. The CDR3 contains 15 residues. Trimming removed 5 bases at V and 2 bases at J, with 14 bases between. Germline V gene lookup returns CDR1 SEHNR and CDR2 FQNEAQ (reference sequence). The time point here: pre-sensitization, week 0. The treatment: therapeutic diphenylcyclopropenone sensitization with weekly scalp DPC. This sequence joins TRBV7-9 and TRBJ2-3; D is uncertain. The TCR was taken from a woman in her forties or fifties with alopecia areata. Some clones in this sample may be carry-over from other donors' samples. The source was whole blood, collected in connection with sensitization to the hapten diphenylcyclopropenone (DPC). The CDR3 region is CASSGPGLVTDTQYF. The CDR3 bases are TGTGCCAGCAGCGGGCCGGGCCTGGTCACAGATACGCAGTATTTT.